The T cell receptor beta chain under discussion was sequenced for a study of control samples from healthy donors and cancer patients. Only a few counts were recorded for this clone. Method: immunoSEQ multiplex PCR; TCRdb's copy keeps in-frame clones and lacks some. The table shows some 20,000 clones, with roughly 84% occurring only once. V shed 6 bases and J 5 bases; nucleotides not matched to a gene: 5. This CDR3 is built from 15 residues. CDR1 is SNHLY, CDR2 FYNNEI, per germline. This TCR came from a woman in her 70s with colorectal cancer. V and J are TRBV2 and TRBJ2-1; 12 nucleotides line up with TRBD2. The source material was PBMCs. The CDR3 region is CASSLLAGGHNEQFF. The CDR3 DNA reads TGTGCCAGCAGCCTACTAGCGGGAGGTCACAATGAGCAGTTCTTC.